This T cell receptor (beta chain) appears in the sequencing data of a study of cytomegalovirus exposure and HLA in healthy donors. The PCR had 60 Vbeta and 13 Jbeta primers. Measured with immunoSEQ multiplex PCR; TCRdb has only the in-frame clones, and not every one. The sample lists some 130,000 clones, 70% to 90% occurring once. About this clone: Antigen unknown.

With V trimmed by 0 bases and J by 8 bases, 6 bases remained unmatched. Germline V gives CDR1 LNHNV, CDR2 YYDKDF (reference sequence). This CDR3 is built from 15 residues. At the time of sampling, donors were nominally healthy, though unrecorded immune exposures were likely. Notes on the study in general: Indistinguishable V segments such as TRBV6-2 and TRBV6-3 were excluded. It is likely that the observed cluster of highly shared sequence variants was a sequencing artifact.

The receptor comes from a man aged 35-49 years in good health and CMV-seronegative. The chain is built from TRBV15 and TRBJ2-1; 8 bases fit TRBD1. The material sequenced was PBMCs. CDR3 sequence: CATSRDRTGSDEQFF. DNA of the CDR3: TGTGCCACCAGCAGAGATCGGACAGGGTCAGATGAGCAGTTCTTC. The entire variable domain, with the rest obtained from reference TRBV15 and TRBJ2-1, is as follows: DAMVIQNPRYQVTQFGKPVTLSCSQTLNHNVMYWYQQKSSQAPKLLFHYYDKDFNNEADTPDNFQSRRPNTSFCFLDIRSPGLGDTAMYLCATSRDRTGSDEQFFGPGTRLTVL.